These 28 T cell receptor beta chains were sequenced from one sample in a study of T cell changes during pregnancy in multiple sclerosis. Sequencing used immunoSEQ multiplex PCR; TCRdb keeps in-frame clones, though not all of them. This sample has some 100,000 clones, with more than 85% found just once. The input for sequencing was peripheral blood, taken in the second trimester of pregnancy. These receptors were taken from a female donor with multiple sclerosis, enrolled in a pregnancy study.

CDR3 sequence: CASSLPLRQGASYEQYF. The CDR3 DNA sequence: TGTGCCAGCAGTTTACCTCTAAGACAGGGGGCAAGCTACGAGCAGTACTTC. V usage is TRBV28 and J usage is TRBJ2-7; TRBD1 agrees at 10 bases. The germline CDR1 and CDR2 sequences are MDHEN and SYDVKM. V lost 2 bases and J lost 3; bases outside the gene matches: 10. The CDR3 spans 17 residues.

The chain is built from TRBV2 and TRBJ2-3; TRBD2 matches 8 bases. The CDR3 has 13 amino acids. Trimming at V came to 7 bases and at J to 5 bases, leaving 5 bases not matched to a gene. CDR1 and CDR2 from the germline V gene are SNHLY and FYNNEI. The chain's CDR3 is CASKRGLEDTQYF. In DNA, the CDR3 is TGTGCCAGCAAGCGGGGGCTGGAAGATACGCAGTATTTT.

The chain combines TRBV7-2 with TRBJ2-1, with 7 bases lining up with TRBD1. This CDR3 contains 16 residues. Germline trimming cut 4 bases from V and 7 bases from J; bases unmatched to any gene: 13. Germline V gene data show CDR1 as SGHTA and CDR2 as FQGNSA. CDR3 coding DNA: TGTGCCAGCAGCTCAAGGGGGCCCCGCTCGAGGAATGAGCAGTTCTTC. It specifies CASSSRGPRSRNEQFF.

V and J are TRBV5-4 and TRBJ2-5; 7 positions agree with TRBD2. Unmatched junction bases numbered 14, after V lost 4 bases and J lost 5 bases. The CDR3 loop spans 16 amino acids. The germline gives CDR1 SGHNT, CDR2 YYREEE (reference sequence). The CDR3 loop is CASSPREGGLGETQYF. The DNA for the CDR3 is TGTGCCAGCAGCCCGCGTGAGGGAGGGCTTGGGGAGACCCAGTACTTC.

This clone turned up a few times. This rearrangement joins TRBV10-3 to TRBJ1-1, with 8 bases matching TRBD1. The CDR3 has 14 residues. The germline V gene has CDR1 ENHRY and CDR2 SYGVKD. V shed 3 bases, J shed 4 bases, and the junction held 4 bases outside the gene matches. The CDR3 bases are TGTGCCATCAGTGATCGACAGGGGAGCACTGAAGCTTTCTTT. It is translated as CAISDRQGSTEAFF.

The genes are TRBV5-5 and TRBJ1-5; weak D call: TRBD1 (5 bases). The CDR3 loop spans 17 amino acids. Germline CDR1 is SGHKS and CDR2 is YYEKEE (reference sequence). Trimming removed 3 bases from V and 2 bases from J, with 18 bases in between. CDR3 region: CASSSYPDGGGNQPQHF. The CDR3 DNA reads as TGTGCCAGCAGCTCGTACCCGGACGGGGGAGGCAATCAGCCCCAGCATTTT.

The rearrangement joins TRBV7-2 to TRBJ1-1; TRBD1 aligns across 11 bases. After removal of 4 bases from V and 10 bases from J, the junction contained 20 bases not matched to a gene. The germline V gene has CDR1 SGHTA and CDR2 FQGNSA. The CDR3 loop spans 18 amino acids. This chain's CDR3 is CASSSFPRTGGLGLAAFF. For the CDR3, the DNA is TGTGCCAGCAGCTCTTTCCCCCGGACAGGGGGCTTAGGATTGGCAGCTTTCTTT.

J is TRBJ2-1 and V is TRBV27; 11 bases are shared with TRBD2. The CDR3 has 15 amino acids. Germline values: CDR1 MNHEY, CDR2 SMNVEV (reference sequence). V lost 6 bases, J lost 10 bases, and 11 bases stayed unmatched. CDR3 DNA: TGTGCCAGCAGACCGGGACTAGCGGCTCCTAGGGAGCAGTTCTTC. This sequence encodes CASRPGLAAPREQFF.

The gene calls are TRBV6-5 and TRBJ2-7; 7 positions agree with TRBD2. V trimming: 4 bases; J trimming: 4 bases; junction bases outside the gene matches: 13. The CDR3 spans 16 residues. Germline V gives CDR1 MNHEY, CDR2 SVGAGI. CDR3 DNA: TGTGCCAGCAGTTTTTTATCTAGTGGGAGGGCGTACGAGCAGTACTTC. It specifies CASSFLSSGRAYEQYF.

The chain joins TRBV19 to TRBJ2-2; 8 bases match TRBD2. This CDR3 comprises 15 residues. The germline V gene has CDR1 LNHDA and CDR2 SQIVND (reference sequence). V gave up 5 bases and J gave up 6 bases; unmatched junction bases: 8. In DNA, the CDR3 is TGTGCCAGTAGTCCCGGGACTAGGTCTCCCGGGGAGCTGTTTTTT. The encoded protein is CASSPGTRSPGELFF. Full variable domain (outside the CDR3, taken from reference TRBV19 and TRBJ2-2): DGGITQSPKYLFRKEGQNVTLSCEQNLNHDAMYWYRQDPGQGLRLIYYSQIVNDFQKGDIAEGYSVSREKKESFPLTVTSAQKNPTAFYLCASSPGTRSPGELFFGEGSRLTVL.

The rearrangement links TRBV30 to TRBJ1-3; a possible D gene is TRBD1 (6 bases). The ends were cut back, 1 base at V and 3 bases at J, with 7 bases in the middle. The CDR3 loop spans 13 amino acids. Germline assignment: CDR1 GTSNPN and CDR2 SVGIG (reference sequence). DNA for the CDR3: TGTGCCTGGAGTGGAGGGGGTGGAAACACCATATATTTT. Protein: CAWSGGGGNTIYF.

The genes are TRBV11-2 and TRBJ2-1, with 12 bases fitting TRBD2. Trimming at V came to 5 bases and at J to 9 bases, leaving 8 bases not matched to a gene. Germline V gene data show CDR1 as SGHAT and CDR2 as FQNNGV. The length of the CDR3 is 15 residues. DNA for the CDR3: TGTGCCAGCAGCGGCACTAGCGGGAGGATAAGTGAGCAGTTCTTC. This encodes CASSGTSGRISEQFF.

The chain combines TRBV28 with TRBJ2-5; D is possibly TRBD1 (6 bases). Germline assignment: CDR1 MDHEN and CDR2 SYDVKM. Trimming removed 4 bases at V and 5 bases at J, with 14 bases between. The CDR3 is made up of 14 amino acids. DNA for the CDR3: TGTGCCAGCAGTTGGGACAACGGAACGGAGACCCAGTACTTC. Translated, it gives CASSWDNGTETQYF.

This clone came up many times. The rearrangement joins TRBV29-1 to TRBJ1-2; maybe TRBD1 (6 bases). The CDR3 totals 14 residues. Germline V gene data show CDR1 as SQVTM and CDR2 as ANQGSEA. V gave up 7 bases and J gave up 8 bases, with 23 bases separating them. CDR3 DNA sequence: TGCAGCGCCCGTAAGGGTAGCGGGGGCGAGGGCTACACCTTC. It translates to CSARKGSGGEGYTF.

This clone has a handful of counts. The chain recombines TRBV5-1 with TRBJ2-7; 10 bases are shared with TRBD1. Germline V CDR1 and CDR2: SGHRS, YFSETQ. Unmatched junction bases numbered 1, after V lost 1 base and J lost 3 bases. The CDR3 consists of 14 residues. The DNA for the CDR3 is TGCGCCAGCAGCTTGCGGACAGGGGGCTACGAGCAGTACTTC. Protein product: CASSLRTGGYEQYF.

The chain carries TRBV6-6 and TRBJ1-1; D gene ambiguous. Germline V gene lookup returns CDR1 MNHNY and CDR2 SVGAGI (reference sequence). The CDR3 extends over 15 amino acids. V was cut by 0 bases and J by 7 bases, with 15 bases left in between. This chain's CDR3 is CASSYSSSGRDEAFF. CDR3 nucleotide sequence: TGTGCCAGCAGTTACTCGAGTTCGGGGAGAGATGAAGCTTTCTTT.

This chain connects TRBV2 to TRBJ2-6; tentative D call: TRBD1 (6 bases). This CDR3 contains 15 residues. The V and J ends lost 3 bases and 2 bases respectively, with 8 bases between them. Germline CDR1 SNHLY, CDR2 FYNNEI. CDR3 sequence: CASSDGGPGANVLTF. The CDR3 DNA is TGTGCCAGCAGTGATGGGGGCCCTGGGGCCAACGTCCTGACTTTC.

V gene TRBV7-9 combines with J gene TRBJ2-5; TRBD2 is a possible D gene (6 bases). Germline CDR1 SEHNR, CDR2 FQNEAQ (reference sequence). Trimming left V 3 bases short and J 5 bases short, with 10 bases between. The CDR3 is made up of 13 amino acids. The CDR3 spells CASSLAGGETQYF. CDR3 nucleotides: TGTGCCAGCAGCTTGGCCGGAGGGGAGACCCAGTACTTC.

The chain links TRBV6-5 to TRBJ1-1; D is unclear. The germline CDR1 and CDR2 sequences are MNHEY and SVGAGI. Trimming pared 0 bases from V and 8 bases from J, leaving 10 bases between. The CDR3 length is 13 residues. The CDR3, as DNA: TGTGCCAGCAGTTACTCTGGCGGGCTGGAAGCTTTCTTT. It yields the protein CASSYSGGLEAFF.

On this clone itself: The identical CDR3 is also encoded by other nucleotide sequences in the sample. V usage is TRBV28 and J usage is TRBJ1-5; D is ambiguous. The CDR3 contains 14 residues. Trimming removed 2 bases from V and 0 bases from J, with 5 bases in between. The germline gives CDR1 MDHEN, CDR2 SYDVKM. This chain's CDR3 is CASSLTGSNQPQHF. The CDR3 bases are TGTGCCAGCAGTTTAACGGGTAGCAATCAGCCCCAGCATTTT. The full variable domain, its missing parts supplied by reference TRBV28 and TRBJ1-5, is DVKVTQSSRYLVKRTGEKVFLECVQDMDHENMFWYRQDPGLGLRLIYFSYDVKMKEKGDIPEGYSVSREKKERFSLILESASTNQTSMYLCASSLTGSNQPQHFGDGTRLSIL.

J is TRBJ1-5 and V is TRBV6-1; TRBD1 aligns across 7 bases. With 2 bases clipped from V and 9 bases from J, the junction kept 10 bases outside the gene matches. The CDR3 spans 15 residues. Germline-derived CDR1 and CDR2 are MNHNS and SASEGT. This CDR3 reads CASSELDREARPQHF. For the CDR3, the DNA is TGTGCCAGCAGTGAATTAGACAGGGAGGCTCGGCCCCAGCATTTT.

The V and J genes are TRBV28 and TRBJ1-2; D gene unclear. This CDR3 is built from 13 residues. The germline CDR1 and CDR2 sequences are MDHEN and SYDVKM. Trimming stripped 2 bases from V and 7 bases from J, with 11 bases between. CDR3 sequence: CASSLEGLAGYTF. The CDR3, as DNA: TGTGCCAGCAGTTTAGAGGGTTTAGCTGGCTACACCTTC.

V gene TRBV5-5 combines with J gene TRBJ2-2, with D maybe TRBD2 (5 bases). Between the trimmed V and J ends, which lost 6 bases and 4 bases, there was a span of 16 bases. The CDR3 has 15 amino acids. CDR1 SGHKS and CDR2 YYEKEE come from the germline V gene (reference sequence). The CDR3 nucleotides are TGTGCCAGCAATAGGCCGGGAATGAGCACCGGGGAGCTGTTTTTT. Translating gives CASNRPGMSTGELFF.

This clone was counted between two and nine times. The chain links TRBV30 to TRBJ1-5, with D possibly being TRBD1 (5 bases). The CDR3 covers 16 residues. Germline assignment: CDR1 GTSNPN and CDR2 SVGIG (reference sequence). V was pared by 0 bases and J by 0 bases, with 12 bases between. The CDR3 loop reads CAWSVSTGLSNQPQHF. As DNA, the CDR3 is TGTGCCTGGAGTGTCTCCACAGGCCTTAGCAATCAGCCCCAGCATTTT. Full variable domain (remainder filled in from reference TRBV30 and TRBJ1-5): SQTIHQWPATLVQPVGSPLSLECTVEGTSNPNLYWYRQAAGRGLQLLFYSVGIGQISSEVPQNLSASRPQDRQFILSSKKLLLSDSGFYLCAWSVSTGLSNQPQHFGDGTRLSIL.

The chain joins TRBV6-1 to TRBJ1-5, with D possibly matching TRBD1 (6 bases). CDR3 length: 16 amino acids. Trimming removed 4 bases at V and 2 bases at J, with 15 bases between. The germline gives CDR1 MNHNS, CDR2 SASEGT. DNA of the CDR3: TGTGCCAGCAGTGGTTACTCGGCAGGGGGCAATCAGCCCCAGCATTTT. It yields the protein CASSGYSAGGNQPQHF.

The CDR3 DNA is TGTGCCAGCAGGAGCCTAAACACTGAAGCTTTCTTT. It is translated as CASRSLNTEAFF. This chain joins TRBV6-5 and TRBJ1-1; D is ambiguous. V was cut by 6 bases and J by 2 bases, with 7 bases left in between. Germline CDR1 is MNHEY and CDR2 is SVGAGI. The CDR3 is 12 amino acids.

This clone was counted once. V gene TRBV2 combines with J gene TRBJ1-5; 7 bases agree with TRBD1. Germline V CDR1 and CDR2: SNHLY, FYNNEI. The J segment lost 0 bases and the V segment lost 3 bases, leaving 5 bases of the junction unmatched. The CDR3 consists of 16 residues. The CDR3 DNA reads TGTGCCAGCAGTGAGGGGGGACAGTATAGCAATCAGCCCCAGCATTTT. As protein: CASSEGGQYSNQPQHF.

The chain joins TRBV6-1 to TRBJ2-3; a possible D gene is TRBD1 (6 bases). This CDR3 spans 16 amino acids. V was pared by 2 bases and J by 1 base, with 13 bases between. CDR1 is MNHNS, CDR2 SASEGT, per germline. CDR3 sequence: CASSEKDRQRTDTQYF. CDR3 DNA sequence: TGTGCCAGCAGTGAAAAAGACAGGCAACGCACAGATACGCAGTATTTT.